The sequence of this T cell receptor beta chain was determined in a study of neurological immune-mediated disorders. Study results and limitations: HTLV-1-associated myelopathy had the most TCR clonal expansion, and multiple sclerosis had the least, less than healthy controls.

This clonotype was seen repeatedly, ten times or more. Its antigen is not known. Sequence at one end of the junction differs from germline and may be a read error. CDR1 is MGHRA and CDR2 is YSYEKL in the germline V gene. The CDR3 sequence is 13 residues long. As for the cDNA, it was generated by 5'RACE with 10-nucleotide random UMIs. TCRdb processed the 5' RACE reads anew with MiXCR; each CDR3 protein has one entry. The data contain 28,000 or so distinct CDR3 sequences, roughly 15% of them seen just once; the ten biggest clones take up 27%. The genes are TRBV4-1 and TRBJ2-5; D is undetermined. Specimen: PBMCs. The TCR comes from a man aged 65 to 85 in good health. The CDR3 reads CASSFARSNAQYF. In DNA form, the CDR3 reads TGTGCCAGCAGCTTTGCTAGAAGTAACGCCCAGTACTTC.